This T cell receptor (beta chain) was retrieved from a study of beta chain features in type 1 diabetes. The germline gives CDR1 SGHTA, CDR2 FQGNSA. J was trimmed by 5 bases and V by 3 bases; bases with no gene match: 10. This CDR3 spans 16 amino acids. This clone was found many times. Its antigen remains unknown. Investigators reverse transcribed all isolated RNA, so they sequenced expressed TCRB transcripts. Sequenced by immunoSEQ multiplex PCR; TCRdb stores in-frame clones only, minus some. Of over 300,000 clones listed, around 8% are singletons. Study-level findings and limits: In type 1 diabetes patients, VDJ junctions had fewer insertions; deletions at these junctions were more frequent.

This chain connects TRBV7-2 to TRBJ2-1; 7 nucleotides agree with TRBD2. Material: central memory CD4+ T cells from blood. The receptor comes from a woman aged 18-29 years in good health. The CDR3 region has the DNA TGTGCCAGCAGCTTGCGGGCGGGAGTAGGTGACAATGAGCAGTTCTTC. Protein: CASSLRAGVGDNEQFF.